Listed below are T cell receptor beta chains from one sample, sequenced in a study of cytomegalovirus exposure and HLA in healthy donors. Profiling relied on immunoSEQ multiplex PCR, and the TCRdb table lists in-frame clones only, not all of them. The profile shows 70,000 to 80,000 clones, roughly 94% of them singletons. The sample taken for sequencing was PBMCs. These receptors originate from a young woman in good health and CMV-seropositive. Both conserved end residues are part of each CDR3. D genes are given only for firm matches. Clone size is given for some rows only: seen once, a few or many times, or a class if the clone is expanded.

D gene	clone size	V gene	J gene	CDR3 protein	CDR3 DNA
NA	NA	TRBV15	TRBJ1-5	CATSEEAQINQPQHF	TGTGCCACCAGCGAGGAGGCACAGATTAATCAGCCCCAGCATTTT
NA	NA	TRBV28	TRBJ2-7	CASRGLRSSYEQYF	TGTGCCAGTCGTGGACTCCGAAGCTCCTACGAGCAGTACTTC
NA	NA	TRBV5-1	TRBJ2-1	CASSAGQPNYNEQFF	TGCGCCAGCAGCGCTGGACAGCCTAACTACAATGAGCAGTTCTTC
NA	NA	TRBV7-8	TRBJ1-5	CASSLDVGRGQPQHF	TGTGCCAGCAGCTTAGACGTAGGGAGAGGTCAGCCCCAGCATTTT
TRBD1	NA	TRBV5-4	TRBJ1-4	CASSRDSVSEKLFF	TGTGCCAGCAGTCGGGACAGTGTGAGTGAAAAACTGTTTTTT
TRBD2	NA	TRBV11-3	TRBJ2-7	CASTVAGTRAYEQYF	TGTGCCAGCACCGTGGCAGGGACTAGAGCCTACGAGCAGTACTTC
TRBD1	NA	TRBV30	TRBJ1-4	CASRGTGHEKLFF	TGTGCCTCCAGGGGGACAGGGCATGAAAAACTGTTTTTT
TRBD1	NA	TRBV25-1	TRBJ1-2	CASSDGVGRDRYYGYTF	TGTGCCAGCAGTGACGGAGTTGGCCGGGACAGGTACTATGGCTACACCTTC
TRBD2	NA	TRBV10-3	TRBJ2-2	CAISGEGKTGELFF	TGTGCCATCAGCGGGGAGGGAAAAACCGGGGAGCTGTTTTTT
NA	once	TRBV6-1	TRBJ2-3	CATYFTDTQYF	TGTGCCACCTACTTCACAGATACGCAGTATTTT
TRBD2	NA	TRBV4-2	TRBJ2-3	CASSQVALAGGPDTQYF	TGTGCCAGCAGCCAAGTAGCACTAGCGGGAGGGCCAGATACGCAGTATTTT
NA	NA	TRBV5-4	TRBJ2-3	CASSLVTDTQYF	TGTGCCAGCAGCTTGGTAACAGATACGCAGTATTTT
TRBD1	once	TRBV11-2	TRBJ1-2	CASSFIRQGHGYTF	TGTGCCAGCAGCTTCATTCGACAGGGGCATGGCTACACCTTC
NA	once	TRBV13	TRBJ1-3	CASSLGVDTLIGNTIYF	TGTGCCAGCAGCTTAGGGGTAGACACCCTGATCGGAAACACCATATATTTT
TRBD1	once	TRBV9	TRBJ2-3	CASSGGGGQITDTQYF	TGTGCCAGCAGCGGGGGTGGGGGACAGATAACAGATACGCAGTATTTT
TRBD1	NA	TRBV19	TRBJ1-6	CASSITTGGDSPLHF	TGTGCCAGTAGTATAACGACAGGGGGCGATTCACCCCTCCACTTT
TRBD1	NA	TRBV9	TRBJ1-1	CASSVGGGQGMNTEAFF	TGTGCCAGCAGCGTAGGGGGAGGACAGGGAATGAACACTGAAGCTTTCTTT
NA	NA	TRBV7-3	TRBJ2-5	CASSQGASMGQETQYF	TGTGCCAGCAGCCAAGGGGCGAGCATGGGGCAAGAGACCCAGTACTTC
TRBD2	NA	TRBV30	TRBJ2-3	CAWSQTSGRGSDTQYF	TGTGCCTGGAGCCAGACTAGCGGGAGGGGGTCAGATACGCAGTATTTT
TRBD2	NA	TRBV4-3	TRBJ2-5	CASSQDWLAGGEEETQYF	TGCGCCAGCAGCCAAGATTGGCTAGCGGGGGGTGAGGAAGAGACCCAGTACTTC
NA	NA	TRBV20-1	TRBJ2-3	CSASITDTQYF	TGCAGTGCTAGCATCACAGATACGCAGTATTTT
TRBD1	NA	TRBV18	TRBJ1-5	CASSQDRGNQPQHF	TGTGCCAGCTCACAAGACAGGGGGAATCAGCCCCAGCATTTT
NA	NA	TRBV9	TRBJ1-2	CASSTLDTKSTGYTF	TGTGCCAGCAGCACCCTGGACACTAAGTCGACTGGCTACACCTTC
NA	NA	TRBV7-9	TRBJ2-1	CASSFEKPYNEQFF	TGTGCCAGCAGCTTCGAGAAACCCTACAATGAGCAGTTCTTC
NA	few	TRBV29-1	TRBJ2-1	CSVRRLANEQFF	TGCAGCGTTCGCCGACTTGCCAATGAGCAGTTCTTC
NA	few	TRBV7-8	TRBJ1-1	CASSSPLRGTEAFF	TGTGCCAGCAGCTCCCCGTTGCGGGGCACTGAAGCTTTCTTT
NA	NA	TRBV19	TRBJ2-3	CASSPHRDTITDTQYF	TGTGCCAGTAGTCCGCACCGGGACACTATCACAGATACGCAGTATTTT
TRBD2	NA	TRBV19	TRBJ2-2	CASIPSGITGELFF	TGTGCCAGTATCCCTAGCGGGATCACCGGGGAGCTGTTTTTT
TRBD1	NA	TRBV30	TRBJ1-1	CAWSFGKDRVMNTEAFF	TGTGCCTGGAGTTTTGGTAAGGACAGGGTCATGAACACTGAAGCTTTCTTT
TRBD2	NA	TRBV28	TRBJ2-1	CASSFLAGAYNEQFF	TGTGCCAGCAGTTTTTTAGCGGGGGCCTACAATGAGCAGTTCTTC
NA	once	TRBV7-8	TRBJ1-5	CASSFWYQGEPGNQPQHF	TGTGCCAGCAGCTTTTGGTACCAGGGCGAACCTGGCAATCAGCCCCAGCATTTT
NA	NA	TRBV7-9	TRBJ2-7	CASNTGTYEQYF	TGTGCCAGCAACACGGGGACCTACGAGCAGTACTTC
NA	NA	TRBV5-1	TRBJ1-6	CASSPSSGASPSPLHF	TGCGCCAGCAGCCCAAGCTCAGGGGCCAGCCCTTCACCCCTCCACTTT
TRBD1	NA	TRBV7-8	TRBJ2-3	CASSPQGSRTDTQYF	TGTGCCAGCAGCCCACAGGGGTCCCGCACAGATACGCAGTATTTT
NA	NA	TRBV28	TRBJ2-7	CASLEAGTSGIYEQYF	TGTGCCAGCTTAGAGGCAGGAACCTCGGGGATCTACGAGCAGTACTTC
TRBD2	NA	TRBV7-8	TRBJ2-3	CASSFPLAGGGTDTQYF	TGTGCCAGCAGCTTCCCCCTAGCGGGAGGAGGAACAGATACGCAGTATTTT
NA	NA	TRBV29-1	TRBJ2-3	CSGGGNTQYF	TGCAGCGGAGGGGGAAATACGCAGTATTTT
NA	NA	TRBV28	TRBJ1-5	CASSPDRYSNQPQHF	TGTGCCAGCAGCCCCGACAGATATAGCAATCAGCCCCAGCATTTT
NA	once	TRBV28	TRBJ1-1	CASSLNHGDAFF	TGTGCCAGCAGTCTAAACCACGGAGACGCTTTCTTT